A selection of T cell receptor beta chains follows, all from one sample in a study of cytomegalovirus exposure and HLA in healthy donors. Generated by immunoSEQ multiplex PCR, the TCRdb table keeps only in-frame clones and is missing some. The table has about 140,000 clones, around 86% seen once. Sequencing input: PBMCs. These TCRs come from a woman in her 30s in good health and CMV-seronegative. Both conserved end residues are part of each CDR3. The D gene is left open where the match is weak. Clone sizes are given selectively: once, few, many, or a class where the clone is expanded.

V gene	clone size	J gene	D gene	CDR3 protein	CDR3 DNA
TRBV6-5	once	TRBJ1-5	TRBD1	CASSYRGTAGQPQHF	TGTGCCAGCAGTTACCGAGGGACAGCCGGTCAGCCCCAGCATTTT
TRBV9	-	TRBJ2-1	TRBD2	CASSVGSGTTGGQFF	TGTGCCAGCAGCGTGGGGAGTGGGACTACCGGGGGGCAGTTCTTC
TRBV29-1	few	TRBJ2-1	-	CSVERGGMGNEQFF	TGCAGCGTTGAAAGGGGGGGGATGGGGAATGAGCAGTTCTTC
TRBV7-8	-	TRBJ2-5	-	CASSYSGETQYF	TGTGCCAGCAGCTATTCCGGGGAGACCCAGTACTTC
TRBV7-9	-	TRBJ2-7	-	CASSFGVGSINEQYF	TGTGCCAGCAGCTTCGGGGTCGGGAGTATCAACGAGCAGTACTTC
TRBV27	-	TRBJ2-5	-	CASSPGSGVGVQETQYF	TGTGCCAGCAGTCCCGGGTCGGGGGTTGGGGTCCAAGAGACCCAGTACTTC
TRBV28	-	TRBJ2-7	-	CASSLSHLAIHEQYF	TGTGCCAGCAGTTTAAGCCATCTAGCGATCCACGAGCAGTACTTC
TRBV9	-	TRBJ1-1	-	CASSIPDKGGTEAFF	TGTGCCAGCAGTATACCCGACAAAGGTGGAACTGAAGCTTTCTTT
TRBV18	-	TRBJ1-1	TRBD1	CASSPLFRDRGPNTEAFF	TGTGCCAGCTCACCACTATTCCGGGACAGGGGTCCGAACACTGAAGCTTTCTTT
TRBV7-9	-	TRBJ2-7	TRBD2	CSSSFHSGSRRWEQYF	TGTTCCAGCAGCTTCCATAGCGGGAGTCGGCGCTGGGAGCAGTACTTC
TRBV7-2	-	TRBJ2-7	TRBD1	CASSRTGDEQYF	TGTGCCAGCAGCCGAACAGGGGACGAGCAGTACTTC
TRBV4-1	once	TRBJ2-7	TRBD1	CASSHEGQNVEQYF	TGCGCCAGCAGCCATGAGGGACAGAATGTCGAGCAGTACTTC
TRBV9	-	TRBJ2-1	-	CASSVGQGGYEQFF	TGTGCCAGCAGCGTAGGCCAAGGGGGTTATGAGCAGTTCTTC
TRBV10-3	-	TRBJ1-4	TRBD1	CATNPGGTNEKLFF	TGTGCCACCAATCCAGGGGGGACTAATGAAAAACTGTTTTTT
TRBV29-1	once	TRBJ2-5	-	CSVDSRAQETQYF	TGCAGCGTTGATTCCAGGGCCCAAGAGACCCAGTACTTC
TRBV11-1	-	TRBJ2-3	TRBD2	CASSSFGGGATDTQYF	TGTGCCAGCAGCTCTTTTGGCGGGGGGGCCACAGATACGCAGTATTTT
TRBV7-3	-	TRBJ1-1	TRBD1	CATGTGHNTEAFF	TGTGCCACTGGGACAGGGCATAACACTGAAGCTTTCTTT
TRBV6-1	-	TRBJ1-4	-	CASSATGSPNEKLFF	TGTGCCAGCAGTGCGACCGGGAGCCCCAATGAAAAACTGTTTTTT
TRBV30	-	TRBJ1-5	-	CAWSRGGKVQPQHF	TGTGCCTGGAGTAGGGGGGGGAAGGTTCAGCCCCAGCATTTT
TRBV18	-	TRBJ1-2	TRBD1	CASSPFTGGPVEGYGYTF	TGTGCCAGCTCACCGTTTACAGGGGGCCCAGTCGAGGGCTATGGCTACACCTTC
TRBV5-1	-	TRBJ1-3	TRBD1	CASSLGQGAGNTIYF	TGCGCCAGCAGCTTGGGACAGGGGGCTGGAAACACCATATATTTT
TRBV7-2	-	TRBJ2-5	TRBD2	CASSLRLASKKTQYF	TGTGCCAGCAGCCTCCGACTAGCGTCTAAGAAGACCCAGTACTTC
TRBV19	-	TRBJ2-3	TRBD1	CASSPTGVDTQYF	TGTGCCAGTAGTCCTACAGGGGTAGATACGCAGTATTTT
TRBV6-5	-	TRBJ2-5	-	CASSYSWQGEETQYF	TGTGCCAGCAGTTACTCGTGGCAGGGCGAGGAGACCCAGTACTTC
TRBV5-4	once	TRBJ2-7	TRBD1	CASSPGQGGYEQYF	TGTGCCAGCAGCCCAGGACAGGGTGGCTACGAGCAGTACTTC
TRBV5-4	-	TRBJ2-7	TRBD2	CASSTPTSGTYEQYF	TGTGCCAGCAGCACGCCGACTAGCGGGACCTACGAGCAGTACTTC
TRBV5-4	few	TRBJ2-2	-	CASSLWGGGHTGELFF	TGTGCCAGCAGCTTGTGGGGGGGCGGTCACACCGGGGAGCTGTTTTTT
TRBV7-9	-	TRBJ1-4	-	CASSLGGRDLFF	TGTGCCAGCAGCTTAGGGGGGCGTGATCTGTTTTTT
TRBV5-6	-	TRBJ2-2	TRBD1	CASSRGTGANTGELFF	TGTGCCAGCAGCCGGGGGACAGGGGCTAACACCGGGGAGCTGTTTTTT
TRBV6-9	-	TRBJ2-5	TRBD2	CASSYLGSGRQTQYF	TGTGCCAGCAGTTATTTGGGTAGCGGGAGGCAGACCCAGTACTTC
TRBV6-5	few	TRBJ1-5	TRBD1	CASSLGQGAHQPQHF	TGTGCCAGCAGTTTAGGACAGGGGGCTCATCAGCCCCAGCATTTT
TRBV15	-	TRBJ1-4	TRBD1	CATSGTRDRGMGKEKLFF	TGTGCCACCAGCGGGACCCGGGACAGGGGGATGGGGAAGGAAAAACTGTTTTTT
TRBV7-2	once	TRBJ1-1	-	CASSHREYRAFF	TGTGCCAGCAGTCACAGGGAGTACAGAGCTTTCTTT
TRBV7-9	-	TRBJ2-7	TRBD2	CASSFSSGEQYF	TGTGCCAGCAGCTTTTCTAGCGGGGAGCAGTACTTC
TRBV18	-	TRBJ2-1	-	CASSPFDGGDSYNEQFF	TGTGCCAGCTCACCATTCGATGGCGGGGACTCCTACAATGAGCAGTTCTTC
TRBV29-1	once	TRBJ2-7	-	CSADGQGGEQYF	TGCAGCGCCGACGGGCAGGGCGGCGAGCAGTACTTC
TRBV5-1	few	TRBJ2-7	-	CASSSGVGPEGYEQYF	TGCGCCAGCAGCTCAGGGGTTGGGCCAGAAGGGTACGAGCAGTACTTC
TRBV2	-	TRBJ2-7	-	CASRGPRGLGEQYF	TGTGCCAGCAGAGGACCAAGGGGCCTGGGCGAGCAGTACTTC
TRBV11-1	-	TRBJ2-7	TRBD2	CASTWGGTVSDYEQYF	TGTGCCAGCACCTGGGGGGGTACGGTTTCCGACTACGAGCAGTACTTC
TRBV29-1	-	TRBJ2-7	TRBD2	CSVERGDYSEQYF	TGCAGCGTAGAGCGGGGGGACTACTCCGAGCAGTACTTC
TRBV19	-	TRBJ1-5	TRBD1	CASSIGGGTDMAQHF	TGTGCCAGTAGTATAGGAGGCGGGACAGATATGGCCCAGCATTTT